Following are 8 T cell receptor beta chains from one sample sequenced in a study of T cell changes during pregnancy in multiple sclerosis. Some clones are missing from TCRdb's copy, which holds only in-frame ones; the method was immunoSEQ multiplex PCR. Among about 43,000 clones listed, around 90% were seen once. The sequencing input was PBMCs (not recorded whether the cells were cultured). Receptors were obtained from a female donor with multiple sclerosis, enrolled in a pregnancy study.

This sequence joins TRBV6-1 and TRBJ1-1; 8 bases agree with TRBD1. Germline assignment: CDR1 MNHNS and CDR2 SASEGT. CDR3 size: 13 residues. V was pared by 6 bases and J by 5 bases, with 5 bases of the junction left unmatched. The CDR3 nucleotides are TGTGCCAGCAGCAGGGGGCGCGGGACTGAAGCTTTCTTT. It is translated as CASSRGRGTEAFF.

The chain combines TRBV28 with TRBJ2-7; 7 bases line up with TRBD1. Trimming removed 8 bases from V and 2 bases from J; junction bases left unmatched: 6. Germline CDR1 and CDR2: MDHEN and SYDVKM. The CDR3 spans 13 residues. CDR3 coding DNA: TGTGCCAGCCTAAACAGGGGTCCCTACGAGCAGTACTTC. The encoded protein is CASLNRGPYEQYF.

This clone was picked up one time. The rearrangement joins TRBV9 to TRBJ1-4; the D gene is possibly TRBD1 (6 bases). This CDR3 region has 16 residues. The V gene lost 2 bases and the J gene lost 0 bases, with 11 bases spanning the gap. Germline V gene sequence: CDR1 SGDLS, CDR2 YYNGEE. The CDR3 DNA sequence: TGTGCCAGCAGCGTTTACGGGACACCAACTAATGAAAAACTGTTTTTT. Its protein is CASSVYGTPTNEKLFF.

A word on this clone: At one end the junction does not follow the germline gene, possibly because of a read error. This sequence joins TRBV2 and TRBJ1-1, with D possibly matching TRBD1 (5 bases). Germline CDR1 and CDR2: SNHLY and FYNNEI. This CDR3 is 16 amino acids long. The CDR3 here is CASREEGGALWTEAFF. The CDR3 DNA sequence: TGTGCCAGCAGAGAAGAGGGAGGGGCCCTGTGGACTGAAGCTTTCTTT.

CDR3 loop: CASSPARLAGSEQFF. The CDR3 coding sequence is TGTGCCAGCAGCCCTGCCCGGCTAGCGGGGAGCGAGCAGTTCTTC. The rearrangement uses TRBV6-5 and TRBJ2-1; the match to TRBD2 covers 9 bases. The CDR3 has 15 residues. The germline V gene has CDR1 MNHEY and CDR2 SVGAGI. V was pared by 6 bases and J by 10 bases, with 13 bases of the junction left unmatched.

This clone was recorded only once. The chain joins TRBV27 to TRBJ2-2; D is unclear. The germline V gene has CDR1 MNHEY and CDR2 SMNVEV (reference sequence). Trimming pared 5 bases from V and 3 bases from J, leaving 4 bases between. The CDR3 is 12 amino acids. In nucleotides, the CDR3 is TGTGCCAGCAGTCTCTACACCGGGGAGCTGTTTTTT. The encoded protein is CASSLYTGELFF.

The chain carries TRBV6-5 and TRBJ2-5, with D maybe TRBD1 (6 bases). The germline V gene has CDR1 MNHEY and CDR2 SVGAGI. The V gene lost 4 bases and the J gene lost 3 bases, with 12 bases spanning the gap. This CDR3 has 14 residues. CDR3 DNA: TGTGCCAGCAGTTCAAGCTACAGGGAAGAGACCCAGTACTTC. Its protein is CASSSSYREETQYF.

This chain joins TRBV19 and TRBJ2-1, with D unresolved. This CDR3 is 13 amino acids long. Germline V lookup: CDR1 LNHDA, CDR2 SQIVND (reference sequence). Trimming took 1 base from V and 6 from J, leaving 7 bases between them. CDR3 residues: CASSIVSLNEQFF. The CDR3 nucleotides are TGTGCCAGTAGTATAGTCAGCCTCAATGAGCAGTTCTTC.